The 9 T cell receptor beta chains below were found in one sample sequenced in a study of post-analysis software for immune sequencing data. Study observations and caveats: Relative to controls, patients had a few TRBV segments at higher frequency, with TRBV5-6, TRBV5-1 and TRBV20-1 among these.

What these receptors recognize is not known. Unique molecular identifiers were present in the TCR beta cDNA libraries. TCRdb ran MiXCR on the PCR reads and lists one entry per CDR3 protein. The sample carries about 500,000 distinct CDR3 sequences, roughly 46% recorded once. Specimen: blood. These receptors were taken from a girl aged 5-17 years with multiple sclerosis.

V is TRBV11-1 and J is TRBJ2-1; 9 bases fit TRBD2. Trimming cost V 6 bases and J 8 bases; bases outside gene matches: 5. Germline V lookup: CDR1 SGHAT, CDR2 FQDESV (reference sequence). CDR3 length equals 13 residues. Here the CDR3 reads CASRGTSHHEQFF. The CDR3 bases are TGTGCCAGCAGAGGGACTAGCCACCATGAGCAGTTCTTC.

This clonotype was seen a handful of times. The gene calls are TRBV20-1 and TRBJ2-1; D tentatively fits TRBD1 or TRBD2 (6 bases each). The germline V gene encodes CDR1 DFQATT and CDR2 SNEGSKA (reference sequence). This CDR3 region has 15 residues. V was cut by 5 bases and J by 7 bases, with 21 bases left in between. The CDR3 nucleotides read TGCAGTGCTTACATCTCCCGGGGGCGCGGGAATGAGCAGTTCTTC. It codes for CSAYISRGRGNEQFF.

V is TRBV5-1 and J is TRBJ2-5; D gene unclear. Germline-derived CDR1 and CDR2 are SGHRS and YFSETQ. Trimming took off 0 bases at V and 5 bases at J, with 14 bases between the two ends. This CDR3 has 15 amino acids. The CDR3 here is CASSLVGRLGETQYF. Written as DNA, the CDR3 is TGCGCCAGCAGCTTGGTTGGCAGGCTTGGTGAGACCCAGTACTTC. The full variable domain, in which reference TRBV5-1 and TRBJ2-5 provide the parts outside the CDR3, is KAGVTQTPRYLIKTRGQQVTLSCSPISGHRSVSWYQQTPGQGLQFLFEYFSETQRNKGNFPGRFSGRQFSNSRSEMNVSTLELGDSALYLCASSLVGRLGETQYFGPGTRLLVL.

Turning to this clonotype: An end of the junction differs from the germline gene, which may be a read error. V usage is TRBV20-1 and J usage is TRBJ2-1; D gene ambiguous. The CDR3 runs 15 residues. Germline V gives CDR1 DFQATT, CDR2 SNEGSKA (reference sequence). CDR3 sequence reads: CSASGPVGSYDEQFF. As DNA, the CDR3 is TGCAGTGCTTCCGGGCCCGTGGGGTCCTACGATGAGCAGTTCTTC.

As to this clonotype: The junction shows a germline mismatch at one end, possibly a read error. J is TRBJ2-6 and V is TRBV3-1; the D call may be TRBD1 or TRBD2 (5 bases each). This CDR3 has 15 residues. Germline-derived CDR1 and CDR2 are LGHDT and YNNKEL (reference sequence). The CDR3 DNA follows: TGTGCCAGCAGCCAAGACAGTAACGGGGCCAACGTCCGGACTTTC. This translates into CASSQDSNGANVRTF.

V is TRBV5-1 and J is TRBJ2-3, with TRBD1 identical over 8 bases. The CDR3 totals 16 residues. The V segment lost 0 bases and the J segment 3 bases; nucleotides outside the gene matches: 6. CDR1 is SGHRS, CDR2 YFSETQ, per germline. The CDR3 protein is CASSLARDRGTDTQYF. Written as DNA, the CDR3 is TGCGCCAGCAGCTTGGCCCGCGACAGGGGAACAGATACGCAGTATTTT.

The CDR3 DNA sequence: TGTGCCAGCAGCGGGCAGCGGGAGGCGCGATACAATGAGCAGTTCTTC. Translated, it gives CASSGQREARYNEQFF. The genes are TRBV7-2 and TRBJ2-1; 9 positions match TRBD2. Per the germline V gene, CDR1 is SGHTA and CDR2 is FQGNSA. CDR3 length: 16 residues. V lost 5 bases to trimming and J lost 4 bases; unmatched junction nucleotides: 9.

A few counts support this clonotype. The chain is built from TRBV10-3 and TRBJ2-1; TRBD2 aligns across 11 bases. Germline lookup yields CDR1 ENHRY and CDR2 SYGVKD. V was pared by 11 bases and J by 5 bases, with 2 bases of the junction left unmatched. The CDR3 sequence is 12 residues long. CDR3 sequence: CAGTSGDNEQFF. The CDR3, as DNA: TGTGCCGGGACTAGCGGCGACAATGAGCAGTTCTTC.

This rearrangement joins TRBV5-1 to TRBJ2-1, with 9 bases identical to TRBD1. Trimming took 6 bases from V and 7 from J; bases not matched to a gene: 8. This CDR3 has 14 residues. Germline V gene sequence: CDR1 SGHRS, CDR2 YFSETQ. Here the CDR3 DNA reads TGCGCCAGCAACCCCGGGACAGGGAAAAATGAGCAGTTCTTC. Amino acid sequence: CASNPGTGKNEQFF.